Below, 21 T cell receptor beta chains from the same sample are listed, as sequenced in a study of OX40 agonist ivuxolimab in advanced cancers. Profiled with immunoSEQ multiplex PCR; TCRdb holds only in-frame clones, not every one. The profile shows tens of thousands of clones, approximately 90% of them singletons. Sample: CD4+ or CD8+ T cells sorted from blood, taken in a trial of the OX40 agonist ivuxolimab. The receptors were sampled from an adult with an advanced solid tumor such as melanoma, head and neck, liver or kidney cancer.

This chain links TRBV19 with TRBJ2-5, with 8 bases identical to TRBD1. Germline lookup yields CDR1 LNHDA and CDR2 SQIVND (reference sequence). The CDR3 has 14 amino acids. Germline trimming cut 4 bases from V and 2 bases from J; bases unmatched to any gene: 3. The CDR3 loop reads CASSRTGTQETQYF. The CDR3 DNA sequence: TGTGCCAGTAGTAGGACAGGGACGCAAGAGACCCAGTACTTC.

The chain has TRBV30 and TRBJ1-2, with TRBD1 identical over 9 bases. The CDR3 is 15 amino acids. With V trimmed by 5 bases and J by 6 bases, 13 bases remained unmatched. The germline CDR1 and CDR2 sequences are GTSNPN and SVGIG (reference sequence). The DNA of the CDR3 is TGTGCCTGGGGACTAAAGACAGGGGGATTTGATGGCTACACCTTC. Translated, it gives CAWGLKTGGFDGYTF.

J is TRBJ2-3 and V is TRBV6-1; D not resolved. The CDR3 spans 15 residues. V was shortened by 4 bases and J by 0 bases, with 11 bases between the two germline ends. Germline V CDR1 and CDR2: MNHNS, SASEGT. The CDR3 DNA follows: TGTGCCAGCAGTGCCAGTTGGGCTAGCACAGATACGCAGTATTTT. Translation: CASSASWASTDTQYF.

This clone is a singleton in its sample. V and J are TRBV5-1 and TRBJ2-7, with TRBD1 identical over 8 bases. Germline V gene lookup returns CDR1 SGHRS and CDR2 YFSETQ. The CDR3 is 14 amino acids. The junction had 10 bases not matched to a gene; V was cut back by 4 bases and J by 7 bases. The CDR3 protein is CASSQPGQDGEQYF. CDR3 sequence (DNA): TGCGCCAGCAGCCAACCGGGACAGGACGGGGAGCAGTACTTC.

CDR3 sequence: CSVEDRGRTEAFF. The CDR3 bases are TGCAGCGTTGAAGACAGGGGACGGACTGAAGCTTTCTTT. This rearrangement joins TRBV29-1 to TRBJ1-1, with D tentatively TRBD1 (6 bases). The germline gives CDR1 SQVTM, CDR2 ANQGSEA. The CDR3 extends over 13 amino acids. V lost 0 bases and J lost 5, with 10 bases in between.

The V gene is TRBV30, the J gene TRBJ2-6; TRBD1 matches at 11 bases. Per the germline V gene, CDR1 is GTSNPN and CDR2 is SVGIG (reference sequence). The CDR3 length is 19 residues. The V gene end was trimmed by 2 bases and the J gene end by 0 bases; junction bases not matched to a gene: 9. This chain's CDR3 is CAWSTGTGGFSSGANVLTF. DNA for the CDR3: TGTGCCTGGAGTACCGGGACAGGGGGATTTAGCTCTGGGGCCAACGTCCTGACTTTC.

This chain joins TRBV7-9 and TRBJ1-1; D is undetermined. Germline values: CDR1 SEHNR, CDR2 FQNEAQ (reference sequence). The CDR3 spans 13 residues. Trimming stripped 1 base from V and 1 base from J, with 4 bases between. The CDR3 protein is CASSLEENTEAFF. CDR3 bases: TGTGCCAGCAGCTTAGAGGAGAACACTGAAGCTTTCTTT.

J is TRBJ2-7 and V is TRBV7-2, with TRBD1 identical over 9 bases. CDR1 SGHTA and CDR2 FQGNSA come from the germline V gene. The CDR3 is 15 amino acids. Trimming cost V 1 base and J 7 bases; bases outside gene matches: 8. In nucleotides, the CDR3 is TGTGCCAGCAGCTTAGTTTTAGGGGACAGGGCGGAGCAGTACTTC. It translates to CASSLVLGDRAEQYF.

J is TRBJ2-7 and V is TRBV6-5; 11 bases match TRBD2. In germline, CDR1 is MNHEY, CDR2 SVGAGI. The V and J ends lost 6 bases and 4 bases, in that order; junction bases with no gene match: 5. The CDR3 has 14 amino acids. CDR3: CASSSGTSGYEQYF. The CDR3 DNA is TGTGCCAGCAGCTCCGGGACTAGCGGTTACGAGCAGTACTTC.

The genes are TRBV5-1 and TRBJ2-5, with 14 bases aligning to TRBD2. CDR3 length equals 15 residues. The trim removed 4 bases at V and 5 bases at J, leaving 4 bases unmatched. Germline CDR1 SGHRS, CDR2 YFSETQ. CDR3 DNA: TGCGCCAGCAGCAGGGGACTAGCGGGAGCGGAGACCCAGTACTTC. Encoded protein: CASSRGLAGAETQYF.

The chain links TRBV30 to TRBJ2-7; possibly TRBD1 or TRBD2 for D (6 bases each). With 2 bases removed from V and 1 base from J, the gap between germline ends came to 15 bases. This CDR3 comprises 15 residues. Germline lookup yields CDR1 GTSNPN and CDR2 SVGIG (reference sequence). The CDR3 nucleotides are TGTGCCTGGAGTATAGGGGGAGGAGGGTCCTACGAGCAGTACTTC. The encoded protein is CAWSIGGGGSYEQYF.

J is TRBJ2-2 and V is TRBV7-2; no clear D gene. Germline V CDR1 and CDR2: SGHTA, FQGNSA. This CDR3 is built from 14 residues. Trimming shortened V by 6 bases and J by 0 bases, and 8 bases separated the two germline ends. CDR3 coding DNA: TGTGCCAGCAGATACACAGCGAACACCGGGGAGCTGTTTTTT. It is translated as CASRYTANTGELFF.

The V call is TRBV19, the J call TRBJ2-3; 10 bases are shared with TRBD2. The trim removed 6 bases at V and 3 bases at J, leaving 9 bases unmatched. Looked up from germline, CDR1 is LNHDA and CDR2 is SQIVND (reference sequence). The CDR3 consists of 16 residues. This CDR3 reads CASRLSSGRATDTQYF. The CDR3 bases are TGTGCCAGTAGACTCTCCAGCGGGAGGGCAACAGATACGCAGTATTTT.

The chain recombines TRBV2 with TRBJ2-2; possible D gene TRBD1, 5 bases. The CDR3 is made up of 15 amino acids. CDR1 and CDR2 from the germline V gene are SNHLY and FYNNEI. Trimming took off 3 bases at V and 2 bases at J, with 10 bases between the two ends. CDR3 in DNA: TGTGCCAGCAGTGAGACAGAGACTAACACCGGGGAGCTGTTTTTT. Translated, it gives CASSETETNTGELFF.

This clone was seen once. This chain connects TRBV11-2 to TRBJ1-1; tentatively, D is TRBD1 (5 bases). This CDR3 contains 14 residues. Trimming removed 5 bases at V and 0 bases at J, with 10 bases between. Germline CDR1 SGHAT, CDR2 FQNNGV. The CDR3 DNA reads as TGTGCCAGCAGCCGGGGGGGAGTGAACACTGAAGCTTTCTTT. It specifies CASSRGGVNTEAFF.

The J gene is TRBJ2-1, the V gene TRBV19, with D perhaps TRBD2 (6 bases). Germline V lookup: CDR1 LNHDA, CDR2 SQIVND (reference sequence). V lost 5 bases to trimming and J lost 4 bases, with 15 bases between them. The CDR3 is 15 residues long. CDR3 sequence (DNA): TGTGCCAGTAGTGTCCCGATAGCGGCTTACAATGAGCAGTTCTTC. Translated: CASSVPIAAYNEQFF.

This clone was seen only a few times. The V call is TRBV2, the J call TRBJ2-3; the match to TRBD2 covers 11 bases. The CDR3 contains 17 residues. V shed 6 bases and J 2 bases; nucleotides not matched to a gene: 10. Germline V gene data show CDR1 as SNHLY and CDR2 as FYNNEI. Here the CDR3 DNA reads TGTGCCAGCAGGAGAGGTACGGGACTAGCGGACACAGATACGCAGTATTTT. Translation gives CASRRGTGLADTDTQYF.

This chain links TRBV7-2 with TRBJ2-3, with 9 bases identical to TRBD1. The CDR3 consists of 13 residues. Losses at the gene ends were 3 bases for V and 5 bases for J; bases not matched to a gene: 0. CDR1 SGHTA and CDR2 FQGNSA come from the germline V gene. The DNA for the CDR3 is TGTGCCAGCAGCTTGACAGGGGGAGATACGCAGTATTTT. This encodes CASSLTGGDTQYF.

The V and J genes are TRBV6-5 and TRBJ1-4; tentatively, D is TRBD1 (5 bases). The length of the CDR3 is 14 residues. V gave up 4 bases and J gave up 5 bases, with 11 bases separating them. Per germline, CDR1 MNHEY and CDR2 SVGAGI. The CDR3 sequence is CASSLTTGNEKLFF. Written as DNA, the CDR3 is TGTGCCAGCAGTTTGACCACAGGAAATGAAAAACTGTTTTTT.

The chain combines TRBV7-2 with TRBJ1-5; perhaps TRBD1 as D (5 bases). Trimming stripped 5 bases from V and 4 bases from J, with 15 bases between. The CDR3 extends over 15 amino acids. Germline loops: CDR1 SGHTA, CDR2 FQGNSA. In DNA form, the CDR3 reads TGTGCCAGCAGCCAGATCGGGACTGGTAATCAGCCCCAGCATTTT. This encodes CASSQIGTGNQPQHF.

Here the CDR3 DNA reads TGTGCCAGCACCCCACTACAGGGTTTTGGTTCACCCCTCCACTTT. It translates to CASTPLQGFGSPLHF. The chain couples TRBV6-6 to TRBJ1-6; D is possibly TRBD1 (6 bases). V gave up 7 bases and J gave up 9 bases, with 19 bases separating them. The CDR3 has 15 residues. CDR1 MNHNY and CDR2 SVGAGI come from the germline V gene (reference sequence).